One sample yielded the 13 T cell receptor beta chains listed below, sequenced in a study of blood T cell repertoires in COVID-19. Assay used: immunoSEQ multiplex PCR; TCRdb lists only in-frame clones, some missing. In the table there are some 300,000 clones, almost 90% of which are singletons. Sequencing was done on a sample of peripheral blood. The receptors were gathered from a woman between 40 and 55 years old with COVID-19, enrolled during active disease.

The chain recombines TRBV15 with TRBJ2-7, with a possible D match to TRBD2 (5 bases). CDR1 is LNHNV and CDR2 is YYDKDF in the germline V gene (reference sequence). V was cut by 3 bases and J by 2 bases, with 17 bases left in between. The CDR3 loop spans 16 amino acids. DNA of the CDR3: TGTGCCACCAGCAGGCTTCCGCGGCAGCGGACCTACGAGCAGTACTTC. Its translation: CATSRLPRQRTYEQYF.

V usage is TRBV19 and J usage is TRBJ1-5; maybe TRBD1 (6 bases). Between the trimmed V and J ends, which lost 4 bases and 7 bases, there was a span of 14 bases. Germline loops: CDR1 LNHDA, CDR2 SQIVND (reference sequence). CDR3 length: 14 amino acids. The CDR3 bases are TGTGCCAGTAGTACCAACAGGGAGGGACAGCCCCAGCATTTT. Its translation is CASSTNREGQPQHF.

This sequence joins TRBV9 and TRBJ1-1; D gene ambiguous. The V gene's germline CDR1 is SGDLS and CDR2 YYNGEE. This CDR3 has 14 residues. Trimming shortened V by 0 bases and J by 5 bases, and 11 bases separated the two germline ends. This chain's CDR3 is CASSVDGGWTEAFF. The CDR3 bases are TGTGCCAGCAGCGTAGATGGCGGGTGGACTGAAGCTTTCTTT.

In nucleotides, the CDR3 is TGTGCCAGCAGCTTAGGACGGGGGATGCAGGAAAAACTGTTTTTT. Protein product: CASSLGRGMQEKLFF. The genes are TRBV13 and TRBJ1-4, with D perhaps TRBD1 (5 bases). V lost 0 bases and J lost 8, with 13 bases in between. The CDR3 sequence is 15 residues long. Germline lookup yields CDR1 PRHDT and CDR2 FYEKMQ (reference sequence). The entire variable domain, with the rest obtained from reference TRBV13 and TRBJ1-4, is as follows: AAGVIQSPRHLIKEKRETATLKCYPIPRHDTVYWYQQGPGQDPQFLISFYEKMQSDKGSIPDRFSAQQFSDYHSELNMSSLELGDSALYFCASSLGRGMQEKLFFGSGTQLSVL.

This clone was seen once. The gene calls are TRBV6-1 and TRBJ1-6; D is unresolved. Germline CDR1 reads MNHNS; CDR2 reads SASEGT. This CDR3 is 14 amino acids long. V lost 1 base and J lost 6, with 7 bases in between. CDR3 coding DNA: TGTGCCAGCAGTGAAGGAGTCCTTAATTCACCCCTCCACTTT. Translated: CASSEGVLNSPLHF.

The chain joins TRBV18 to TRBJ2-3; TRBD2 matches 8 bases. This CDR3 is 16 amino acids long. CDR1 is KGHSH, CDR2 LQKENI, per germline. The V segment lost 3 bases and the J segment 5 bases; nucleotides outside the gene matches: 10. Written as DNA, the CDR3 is TGTGCCAGCTCACCCTCAAGGCGGGAGGCGGGAGATACGCAGTATTTT. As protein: CASSPSRREAGDTQYF.

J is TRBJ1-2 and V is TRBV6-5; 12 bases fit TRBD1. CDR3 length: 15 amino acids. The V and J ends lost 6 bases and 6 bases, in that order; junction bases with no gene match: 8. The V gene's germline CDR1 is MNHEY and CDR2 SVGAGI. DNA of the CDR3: TGTGCCAGCAGCCCCGGGACAGGGGGCGCGGATGGCTACACCTTC. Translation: CASSPGTGGADGYTF.

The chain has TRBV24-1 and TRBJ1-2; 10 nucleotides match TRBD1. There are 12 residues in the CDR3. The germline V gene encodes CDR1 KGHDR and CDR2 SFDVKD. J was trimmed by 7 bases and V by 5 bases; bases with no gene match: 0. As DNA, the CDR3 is TGTGCCACCAGTGGGGACAGGGGTGGCTACACCTTC. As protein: CATSGDRGGYTF.

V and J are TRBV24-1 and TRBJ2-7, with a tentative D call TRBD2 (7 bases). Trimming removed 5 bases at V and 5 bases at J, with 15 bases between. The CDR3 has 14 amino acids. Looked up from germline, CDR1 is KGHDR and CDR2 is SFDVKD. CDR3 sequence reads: CATSARGGAHEQYF. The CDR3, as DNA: TGTGCCACCAGTGCCAGAGGGGGGGCACACGAGCAGTACTTC.

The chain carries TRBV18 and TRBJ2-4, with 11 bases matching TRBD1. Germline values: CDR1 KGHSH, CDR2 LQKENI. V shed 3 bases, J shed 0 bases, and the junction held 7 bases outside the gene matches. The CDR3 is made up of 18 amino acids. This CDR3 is CASSPPGQGGLAKNIQYF. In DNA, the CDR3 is TGTGCCAGCTCACCGCCGGGACAGGGGGGATTAGCCAAAAACATTCAGTACTTC. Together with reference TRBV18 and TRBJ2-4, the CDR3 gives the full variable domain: NAGVMQNPRHLVRRRGQEARLRCSPMKGHSHVYWYRQLPEEGLKFMVYLQKENIIDESGMPKERFSAEFPKEGPSILRIQQVVRGDSAAYFCASSPPGQGGLAKNIQYFGAGTRLSVL.

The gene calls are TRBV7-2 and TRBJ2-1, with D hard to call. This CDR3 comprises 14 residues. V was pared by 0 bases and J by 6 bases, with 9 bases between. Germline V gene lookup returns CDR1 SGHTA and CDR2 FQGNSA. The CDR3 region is CASSLAGLLNEQFF. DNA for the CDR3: TGTGCCAGCAGCTTAGCTGGTCTACTCAATGAGCAGTTCTTC.

This CDR3 reads CATRTGTGDGYTF. CDR3 in DNA: TGTGCCACCCGCACCGGGACAGGGGATGGCTACACCTTC. The V gene is TRBV19, the J gene TRBJ1-2, with 10 bases matching TRBD1. Germline V CDR1 and CDR2: LNHDA, SQIVND (reference sequence). The V gene end was trimmed by 10 bases and the J gene end by 6 bases; junction bases not matched to a gene: 8. The CDR3 contains 13 residues.

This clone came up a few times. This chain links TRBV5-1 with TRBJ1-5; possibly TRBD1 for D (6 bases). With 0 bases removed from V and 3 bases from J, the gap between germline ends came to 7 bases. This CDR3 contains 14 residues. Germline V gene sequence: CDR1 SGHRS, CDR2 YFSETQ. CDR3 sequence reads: CASSLGQDNQPQHF. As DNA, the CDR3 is TGCGCCAGCAGCTTGGGACAGGACAATCAGCCCCAGCATTTT.